The entry below gives a single T cell receptor (beta chain) sequence along with its context. Antigen unknown. Scientists made TCR beta libraries using quantitative 5'-RACE with molecular barcodes. TCRdb reanalysed the 5' RACE reads using MiXCR and keeps one entry per CDR3 protein. The sample yields fewer than 750,000 distinct CDR3 sequences, around 20% seen once. The data belong to a study of CD8 T cells in ankylosing spondylitis. The V gene's germline CDR1 is SGHTA and CDR2 FQGNSA. The V and J ends lost 5 bases and 5 bases respectively, with 14 bases between them. This CDR3 is built from 14 residues. Findings of the study overall: It appeared that ankylosing spondylitis blood was characterized by a TCR beta motif of 8 or 9 highly homologous variants. From matched ankylosing spondylitis synovial fluid, disease-linked clones were reportedly recovered at significantly enriched levels.

The sequenced sample consisted of blood, either unsorted or a sorted T cell fraction (not recorded which). The chain is built from TRBV7-2 and TRBJ2-3; TRBD2 might be the D (5 bases). The sequence was collected from a male donor with ankylosing spondylitis. The CDR3 protein is CASSPGGSLDTQYF. DNA for the CDR3: TGTGCCAGCAGCCCTGGTGGGAGTTTAGATACGCAGTATTTT.